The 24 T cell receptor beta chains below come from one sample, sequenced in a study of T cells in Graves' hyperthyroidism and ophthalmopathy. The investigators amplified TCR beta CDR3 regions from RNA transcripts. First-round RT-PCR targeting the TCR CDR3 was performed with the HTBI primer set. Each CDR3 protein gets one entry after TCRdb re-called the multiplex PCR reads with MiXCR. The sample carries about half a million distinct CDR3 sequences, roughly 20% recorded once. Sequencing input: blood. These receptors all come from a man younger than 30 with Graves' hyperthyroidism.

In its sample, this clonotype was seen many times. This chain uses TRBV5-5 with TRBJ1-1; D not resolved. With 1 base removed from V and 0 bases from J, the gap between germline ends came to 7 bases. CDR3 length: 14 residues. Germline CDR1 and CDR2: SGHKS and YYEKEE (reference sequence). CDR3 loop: CASSLIILNTEAFF. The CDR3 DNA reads TGTGCCAGCAGCTTGATAATCTTGAACACTGAAGCTTTCTTT.

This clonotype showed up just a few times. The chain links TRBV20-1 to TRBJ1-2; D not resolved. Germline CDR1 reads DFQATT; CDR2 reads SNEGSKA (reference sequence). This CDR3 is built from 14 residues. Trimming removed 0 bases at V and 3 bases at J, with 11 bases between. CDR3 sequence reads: CSARDEVTDYGYTF. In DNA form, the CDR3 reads TGCAGTGCTAGAGATGAGGTAACAGACTATGGCTACACCTTC.

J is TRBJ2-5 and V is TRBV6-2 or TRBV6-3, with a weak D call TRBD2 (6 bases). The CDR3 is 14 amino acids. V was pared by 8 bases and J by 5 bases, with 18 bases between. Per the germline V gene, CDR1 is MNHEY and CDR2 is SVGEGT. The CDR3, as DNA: TGTGCCAGCCGCGGGGACGGAATAGGGGAGACCCAGTACTTC. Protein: CASRGDGIGETQYF.

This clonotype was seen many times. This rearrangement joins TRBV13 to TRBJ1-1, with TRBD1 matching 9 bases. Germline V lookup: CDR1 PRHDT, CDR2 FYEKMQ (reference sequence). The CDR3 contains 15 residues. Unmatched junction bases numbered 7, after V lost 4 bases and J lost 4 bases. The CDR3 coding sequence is TGTGCCAGCAGCTCCCCCGAGACAGGGGGCACTGAAGCTTTCTTT. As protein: CASSSPETGGTEAFF. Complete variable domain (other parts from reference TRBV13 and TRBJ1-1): AAGVIQSPRHLIKEKRETATLKCYPIPRHDTVYWYQQGPGQDPQFLISFYEKMQSDKGSIPDRFSAQQFSDYHSELNMSSLELGDSALYFCASSSPETGGTEAFFGQGTRLTVV.

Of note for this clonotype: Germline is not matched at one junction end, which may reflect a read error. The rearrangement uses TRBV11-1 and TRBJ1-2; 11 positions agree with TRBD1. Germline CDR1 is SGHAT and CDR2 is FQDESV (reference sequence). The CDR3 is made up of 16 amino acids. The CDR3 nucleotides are TGTGCCTGCAGCTTAGACGCGGACAGGGGGCTACATGGCTACACCTTC. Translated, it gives CACSLDADRGLHGYTF. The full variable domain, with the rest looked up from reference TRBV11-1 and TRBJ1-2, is EAEVAQSPRYKITEKSQAVAFWCDPISGHATLYWYRQILGQGPELLVQFQDESVVDDSQLPKDRFSAERLKGVDSTLKIQPAELGDSAMYLCACSLDADRGLHGYTFGSGTRLTVV.

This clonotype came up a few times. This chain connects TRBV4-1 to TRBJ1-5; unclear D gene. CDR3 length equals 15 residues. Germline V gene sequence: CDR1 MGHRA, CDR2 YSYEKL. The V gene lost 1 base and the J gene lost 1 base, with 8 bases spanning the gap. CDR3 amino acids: CASSQGGQSNQPQHF. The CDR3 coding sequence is TGCGCCAGCAGCCAAGGTGGCCAAAGCAATCAGCCCCAGCATTTT.

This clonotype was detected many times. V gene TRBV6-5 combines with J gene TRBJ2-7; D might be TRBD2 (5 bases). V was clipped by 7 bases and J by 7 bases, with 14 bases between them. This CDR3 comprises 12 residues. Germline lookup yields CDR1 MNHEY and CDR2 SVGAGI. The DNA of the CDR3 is TGTGCCAGCATGGGCCAAACGGGGGAGCAGTACTTC. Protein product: CASMGQTGEQYF.

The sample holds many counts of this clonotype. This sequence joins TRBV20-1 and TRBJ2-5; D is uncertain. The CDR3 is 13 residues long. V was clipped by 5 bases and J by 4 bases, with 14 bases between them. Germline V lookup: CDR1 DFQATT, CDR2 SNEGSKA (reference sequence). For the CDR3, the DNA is TGCAGTGCTCCGACGGCCAGGTCAGAGACCCAGTACTTC. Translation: CSAPTARSETQYF.

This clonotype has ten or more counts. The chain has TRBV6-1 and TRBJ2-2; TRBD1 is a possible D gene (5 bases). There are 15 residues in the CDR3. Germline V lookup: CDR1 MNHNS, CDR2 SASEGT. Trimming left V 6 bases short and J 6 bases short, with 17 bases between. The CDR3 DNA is TGTGCCAGCAGCCGGCCTCTGTTAGGGGCCGGGGAGCTGTTTTTT. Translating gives CASSRPLLGAGELFF.

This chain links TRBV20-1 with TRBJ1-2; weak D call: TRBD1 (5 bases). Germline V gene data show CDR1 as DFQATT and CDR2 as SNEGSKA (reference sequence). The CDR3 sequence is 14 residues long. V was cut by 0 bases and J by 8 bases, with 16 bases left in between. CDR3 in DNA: TGCAGTGCTAGAGAGGTGCAGGGCCTTAGGGGCTACACCTTC. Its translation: CSAREVQGLRGYTF.

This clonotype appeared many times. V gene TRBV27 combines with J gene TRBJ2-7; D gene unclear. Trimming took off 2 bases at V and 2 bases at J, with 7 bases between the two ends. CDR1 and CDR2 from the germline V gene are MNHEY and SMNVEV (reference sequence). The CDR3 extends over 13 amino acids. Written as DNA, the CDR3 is TGTGCCAGCAGTTTAACAGAAACCTACGAGCAGTACTTC. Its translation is CASSLTETYEQYF.

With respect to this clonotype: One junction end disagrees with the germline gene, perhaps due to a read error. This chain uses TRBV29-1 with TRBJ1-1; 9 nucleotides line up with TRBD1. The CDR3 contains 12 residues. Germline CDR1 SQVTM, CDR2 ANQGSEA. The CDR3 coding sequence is TGCAGCGGTGGACAGGGGAGCACTGAAGCTTGCTTT. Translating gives CSGGQGSTEACF.

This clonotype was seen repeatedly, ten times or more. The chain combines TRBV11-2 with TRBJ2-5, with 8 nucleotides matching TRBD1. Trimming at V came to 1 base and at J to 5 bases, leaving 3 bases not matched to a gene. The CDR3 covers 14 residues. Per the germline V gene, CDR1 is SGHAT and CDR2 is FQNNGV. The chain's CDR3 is CASSLGTGRETQYF. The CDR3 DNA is TGTGCCAGCAGCTTAGGGACAGGGAGGGAGACCCAGTACTTC.

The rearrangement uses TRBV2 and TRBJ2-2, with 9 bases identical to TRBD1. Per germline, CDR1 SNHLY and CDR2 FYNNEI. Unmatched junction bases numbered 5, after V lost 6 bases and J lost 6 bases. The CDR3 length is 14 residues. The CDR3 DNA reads TGTGCCAGCAGGGGGACAGGGTCATCCGGGGAGCTGTTTTTT. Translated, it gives CASRGTGSSGELFF.

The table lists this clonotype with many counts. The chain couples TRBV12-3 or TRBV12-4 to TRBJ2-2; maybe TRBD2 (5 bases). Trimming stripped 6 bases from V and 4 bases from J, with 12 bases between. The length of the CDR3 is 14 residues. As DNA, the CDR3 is TGTGCCAGCAGCCAGTCGGGATTCACCGGGGAGCTGTTTTTT. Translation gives CASSQSGFTGELFF.

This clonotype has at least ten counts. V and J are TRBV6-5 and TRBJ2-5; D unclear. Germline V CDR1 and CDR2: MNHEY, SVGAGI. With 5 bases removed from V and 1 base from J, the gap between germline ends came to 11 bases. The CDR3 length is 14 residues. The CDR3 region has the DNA TGTGCCAGCAGTCGACACAACCTCCAAGAGACCCAGTACTTC. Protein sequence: CASSRHNLQETQYF.

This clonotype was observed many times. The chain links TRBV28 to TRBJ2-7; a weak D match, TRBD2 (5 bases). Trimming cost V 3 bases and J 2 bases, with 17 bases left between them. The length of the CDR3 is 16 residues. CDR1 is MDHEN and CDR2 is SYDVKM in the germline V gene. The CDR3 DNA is TGTGCCAGCAGTTTTAGCGTATTGAGCCTCGCCTACGAGCAGTACTTC. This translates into CASSFSVLSLAYEQYF.

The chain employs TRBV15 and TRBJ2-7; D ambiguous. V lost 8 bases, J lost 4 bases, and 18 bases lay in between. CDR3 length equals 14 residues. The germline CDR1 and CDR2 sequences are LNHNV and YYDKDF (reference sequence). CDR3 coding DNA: TGTGCCACCGGGGAAGGAGACAAACTATACGAGCAGTACTTC. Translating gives CATGEGDKLYEQYF.

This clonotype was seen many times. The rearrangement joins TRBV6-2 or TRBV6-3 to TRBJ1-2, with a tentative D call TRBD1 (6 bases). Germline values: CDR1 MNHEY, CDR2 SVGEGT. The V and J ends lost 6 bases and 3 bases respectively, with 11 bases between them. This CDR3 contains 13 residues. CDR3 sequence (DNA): TGTGCCAGCAGATCGACAGGTTACTATGGCTACACCTTC. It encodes CASRSTGYYGYTF.

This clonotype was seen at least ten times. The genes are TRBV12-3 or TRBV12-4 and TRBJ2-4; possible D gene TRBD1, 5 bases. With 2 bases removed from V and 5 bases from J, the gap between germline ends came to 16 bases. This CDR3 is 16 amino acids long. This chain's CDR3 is CASSLIFPQGENIQYF. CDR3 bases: TGTGCCAGCAGTTTAATTTTTCCCCAGGGTGAAAACATTCAGTACTTC.

The DNA for the CDR3 is TGTGCCAGCGGGGGGACAGGGGTTGGCTACACCTTC. Its translation: CASGGTGVGYTF. V is TRBV27 and J is TRBJ1-2; 10 bases align to TRBD1. CDR1 is MNHEY and CDR2 is SMNVEV in the germline V gene (reference sequence). This CDR3 has 12 amino acids. Germline trimming cut 8 bases from V and 7 bases from J; bases unmatched to any gene: 4.

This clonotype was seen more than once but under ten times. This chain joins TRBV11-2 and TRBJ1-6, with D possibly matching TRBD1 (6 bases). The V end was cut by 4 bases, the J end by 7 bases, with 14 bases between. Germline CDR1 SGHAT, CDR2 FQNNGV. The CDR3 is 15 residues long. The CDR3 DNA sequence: TGTGCCAGCAGCTCCTCCGGGGGCCGAAATTCACCCCTCCACTTT. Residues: CASSSSGGRNSPLHF.

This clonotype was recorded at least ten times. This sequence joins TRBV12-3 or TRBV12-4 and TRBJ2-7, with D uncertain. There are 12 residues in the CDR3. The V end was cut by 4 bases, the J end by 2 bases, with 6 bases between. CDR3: CASSSQPYEQYF. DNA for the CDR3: TGTGCCAGCAGTTCACAGCCCTACGAGCAGTACTTC.

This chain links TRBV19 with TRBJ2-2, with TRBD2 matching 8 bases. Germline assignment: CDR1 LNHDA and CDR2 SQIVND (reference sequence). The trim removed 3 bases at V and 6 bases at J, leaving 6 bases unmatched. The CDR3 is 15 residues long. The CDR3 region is CASSIDSRGAGELFF. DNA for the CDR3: TGTGCCAGTAGTATTGACTCGCGGGGGGCCGGGGAGCTGTTTTTT.